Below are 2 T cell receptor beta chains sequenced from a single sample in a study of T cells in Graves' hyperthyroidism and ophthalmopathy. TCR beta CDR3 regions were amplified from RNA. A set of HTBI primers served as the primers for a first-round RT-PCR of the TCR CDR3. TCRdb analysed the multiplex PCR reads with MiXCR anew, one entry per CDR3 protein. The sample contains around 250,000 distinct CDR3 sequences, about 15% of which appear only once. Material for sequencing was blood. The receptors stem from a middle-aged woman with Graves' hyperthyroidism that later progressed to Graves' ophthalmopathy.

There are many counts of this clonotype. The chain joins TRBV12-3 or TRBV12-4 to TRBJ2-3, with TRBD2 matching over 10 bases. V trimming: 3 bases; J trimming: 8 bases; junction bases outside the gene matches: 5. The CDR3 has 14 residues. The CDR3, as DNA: TGTGCCAGCAGTTTGGGAGCGGGAGGGATTACGCAGTATTTT. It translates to CASSLGAGGITQYF.

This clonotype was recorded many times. CDR3 DNA: TGTGCCAGCAGCGCCCACAGCGGGAGGGCCCCAGATACGCAGTATTTT. It translates to CASSAHSGRAPDTQYF. This sequence joins TRBV9 and TRBJ2-3, with 10 bases aligning to TRBD2. The CDR3 runs 16 residues. CDR1 SGDLS and CDR2 YYNGEE come from the germline V gene. Losses at the gene ends were 3 bases for V and 4 bases for J; bases not matched to a gene: 8.